This TCR beta chain emerged from a study of T cell responses to AZD1222 COVID-19 vaccine. Study as a whole: Recipients boosted at about 4 weeks or about 12 weeks are pooled.

On this clone itself: Its target is not known.

TCRdb keeps only in-frame clones here, not all; method: immunoSEQ multiplex PCR. The data hold approximately 110,000 clones, with approximately 84% observed a single time. This CDR3 is 12 amino acids long. V lost 5 bases and J 1 base, leaving 5 bases between the germline ends. The germline CDR1 and CDR2 sequences are SGHVS and FQNEAQ. The study, taken as a whole, reports: Regions left unmutated in variants are reportedly the target of nearly half of spike-specific TCRs. Researchers report vaccine-associated CD4 TCRs spanning spike, with dominance at 160-218 and 743-854. Baseline seropositivity characterized only a handful of AZD1222 recipients.

The rearrangement joins TRBV7-8 to TRBJ1-1; D is unclear. The input for sequencing was peripheral blood, taken on day 0 of AZD1222 vaccination. The receptor comes from an adult in good health. CDR3 amino acids: CASSRQNTEAFF. CDR3 nucleotide sequence: TGTGCCAGCAGCCGTCAGAACACTGAAGCTTTCTTT.